This T cell receptor (beta chain) emerged from a study of radiotherapy plus CTLA-4 blockade in lung cancer. The wider study: Objective responses emerged in around a sixth of patients, and 30% to 40% attained disease control. Whole-study findings and limits: The authors reported that early blood T cell clone dynamics, with interferon-beta, best predicted response. Radiotherapy plus ipilimumab was followed by expansion in blood of tumor-derived TCR clones.

The CDR3 is 15 amino acids. CDR1 is LGHNT, CDR2 FRNRAP, per germline. J lost 0 bases, V lost 8 bases, and 8 bases had no gene match. Assay: immunoSEQ multiplex PCR; the TCRdb copy retains only in-frame clones and omits some. The sample includes around 100,000 clones, under 85% of them seen just once. It was focal radiation plus CTLA-4 blockade with ipilimumab that patients with chemo-refractory metastatic non-small-cell lung cancer received. Points on this clone: Its target is not known.

J is TRBJ2-5 and V is TRBV12-5, with 8 bases matching TRBD1. The origin of this receptor is a human donor with non-small cell lung cancer who had a partial response to radiotherapy plus ipilimumab. Some clones in this sample may be carry-over from other donors' samples. Specimen: peripheral blood, collected from a patient treated with radiotherapy plus ipilimumab. In DNA, the CDR3 is TGTGCTAGTACGATCGCAGGGGGCCACCAAGAGACCCAGTACTTC. Its translation is CASTIAGGHQETQYF.